This TCR beta chain was identified during a study of blood T cell repertoires in COVID-19. Some clones are missing from TCRdb's copy, which holds only in-frame ones; the method was immunoSEQ multiplex PCR. The sample holds fewer than 350,000 clones; roughly 88% are singletons and the top ten take over 2%. This CDR3 comprises 13 residues. V dropped 0 bases and J dropped 15 bases, with 15 bases sitting between them. The germline gives CDR1 MGHRA, CDR2 YSYEKL. This study enrolled people aged roughly 18 to 90 from 20 to 25 US geographic areas. Participants' own reports of clinical history determined their cohort assignment.

The sequence derives from a young man who had recovered from COVID-19. The chain uses TRBV4-1 and TRBJ1-3; the D gene is possibly TRBD1 (6 bases). The specimen sequenced was PBMCs or T cells enriched from blood (not recorded which). The CDR3, as DNA: TGCGCCAGCAGCCAAGAAACAGGGCTGATGAAATATTTT. This translates into CASSQETGLMKYF.